These 25 T cell receptor beta chains originate from one sample sequenced in a study of blood T cell repertoires in COVID-19. Data came from immunoSEQ multiplex PCR; TCRdb stores just in-frame clones and leaves some out. The profile covers over 150,000 clones, with over 60% appearing a single time and about 1.8% taken by the ten largest. The material sequenced was peripheral blood. These TCRs come from a man older than 75 with acute or convalescent COVID-19.

The V and J genes are TRBV6-5 and TRBJ2-7, with 10 bases fitting TRBD2. The CDR3 length is 13 residues. After removal of 8 bases from V and 4 bases from J, the junction contained 5 bases not matched to a gene. CDR1 is MNHEY and CDR2 is SVGAGI in the germline V gene. The CDR3 reads CASGASGGYEQYV. Written as DNA, the CDR3 is TGTGCCAGCGGGGCTAGCGGGGGTTACGAGCAGTACGTC.

The chain has TRBV19 and TRBJ2-5; 9 bases map to TRBD2. Trimming at V came to 5 bases and at J to 1 base, leaving 5 bases not matched to a gene. Germline V gives CDR1 LNHDA, CDR2 SQIVND (reference sequence). CDR3 length: 15 residues. This chain's CDR3 is CASSRLAGIQETQYF. For the CDR3, the DNA is TGTGCCAGTAGTCGGCTAGCGGGGATCCAAGAGACCCAGTACTTC.

This chain links TRBV18 with TRBJ1-3, with a weak D call TRBD1 (6 bases). V was clipped by 6 bases and J by 0 bases, with 9 bases between them. The germline V gene has CDR1 KGHSH and CDR2 LQKENI. The CDR3 has 14 residues. CDR3 nucleotides: TGTGCCAGCTCGACAGGCGCCTCTGGAAACACCATATATTTT. This gives the protein CASSTGASGNTIYF.

This chain joins TRBV3-1 (or the pseudogene TRBV3-2) and TRBJ1-1; 9 positions agree with TRBD1. This CDR3 is 16 amino acids long. V shed 5 bases and J 6 bases; nucleotides not matched to a gene: 13. The germline V gene has CDR1 LGHDT and CDR2 YNNKEL (reference sequence). CDR3 nucleotide sequence: TGTGCCAGCAGCAGAATGACCGGGACAGGGCGCCCTGAAGCTTTCTTT. This gives the protein CASSRMTGTGRPEAFF.

V and J are TRBV11-2 and TRBJ2-5; 7 bases match TRBD1. The CDR3 has 15 residues. V was pared by 1 base and J by 7 bases, with 9 bases of the junction left unmatched. CDR1 and CDR2 (germline): SGHAT, FQNNGV. CDR3 nucleotides: TGTGCCAGCAGCTTAGTAGACAGGGTGAGGCTGACCCAGTACTTC. It encodes CASSLVDRVRLTQYF.

The V gene is TRBV19, the J gene TRBJ2-2; D might be TRBD1 (6 bases). The CDR3 has 15 amino acids. The germline V gene has CDR1 LNHDA and CDR2 SQIVND (reference sequence). V lost 5 bases and J lost 1, with 11 bases in between. CDR3 DNA: TGTGCCAGTAGTTTAATGGGACAGAACACCGGGGAGCTGTTTTTT. Translating it yields CASSLMGQNTGELFF.

There are many counts of this clone. The chain recombines TRBV19 with TRBJ2-1; 12 bases line up with TRBD2. This CDR3 is built from 13 residues. Per the germline V gene, CDR1 is LNHDA and CDR2 is SQIVND (reference sequence). V dropped 8 bases and J dropped 4; count of bases not matched to a gene: 0. CDR3 sequence reads: CASGLAGYNEQFF. CDR3 nucleotides: TGTGCCAGTGGACTAGCGGGGTACAATGAGCAGTTCTTC.

CDR3 loop: CASSKTGAPNTEAFF. CDR3 nucleotides: TGCGCCAGCAGCAAAACAGGGGCGCCGAACACTGAAGCTTTCTTT. The chain links TRBV5-1 to TRBJ1-1; 7 bases fit TRBD1. Germline CDR1 SGHRS, CDR2 YFSETQ. Losses at the gene ends were 4 bases for V and 1 base for J; bases not matched to a gene: 7. This CDR3 contains 15 residues. The variable domain in full, with the rest retrieved from reference TRBV5-1 and TRBJ1-1, is KAGVTQTPRYLIKTRGQQVTLSCSPISGHRSVSWYQQTPGQGLQFLFEYFSETQRNKGNFPGRFSGRQFSNSRSEMNVSTLELGDSALYLCASSKTGAPNTEAFFGQGTRLTVV.

The CDR3 reads CALDRALSGANVLTF. DNA for the CDR3: TGTGCCTTGGACAGGGCTTTGTCTGGGGCCAACGTCCTGACTTTC. This rearrangement joins TRBV30 to TRBJ2-6; TRBD1 matches 8 bases. Germline CDR1 and CDR2: GTSNPN and SVGIG (reference sequence). Trimming at V came to 7 bases and at J to 1 base, leaving 6 bases not matched to a gene. This CDR3 contains 15 residues. Full variable domain (missing parts from reference TRBV30 and TRBJ2-6): SQTIHQWPATLVQPVGSPLSLECTVEGTSNPNLYWYRQAAGRGLQLLFYSVGIGQISSEVPQNLSASRPQDRQFILSSKKLLLSDSGFYLCALDRALSGANVLTFGAGSRLTVL.

The chain has TRBV7-2 and TRBJ2-5, with TRBD1 matching 7 bases. J lost 2 bases, V lost 6 bases, and 9 bases had no gene match. The germline V gene has CDR1 SGHTA and CDR2 FQGNSA. CDR3 size: 15 residues. The CDR3 loop reads CASSFTGQVQETQYF. The DNA of the CDR3 is TGTGCCAGCAGTTTTACTGGACAGGTTCAAGAGACCCAGTACTTC.

CDR3 region: CASGDVSGELFF. The CDR3 DNA reads TGTGCCAGCGGAGACGTATCCGGGGAGCTGTTTTTT. The chain combines TRBV13 with TRBJ2-2; D is uncertain. Germline CDR1 and CDR2: PRHDT and FYEKMQ (reference sequence). The CDR3 totals 12 residues. Trimming took 8 bases from V and 6 from J, leaving 10 bases between them.

The CDR3 nucleotides are TGTGCCAGCAGTTTGGATTACAGTAACTATGGCTACACCTTC. It yields the protein CASSLDYSNYGYTF. The chain recombines TRBV6-5 with TRBJ1-2, with D unresolved. The germline V gene has CDR1 MNHEY and CDR2 SVGAGI. The CDR3 totals 14 residues. V lost 4 bases, J lost 1 base, and 10 bases lay in between.

The gene calls are TRBV27 and TRBJ1-6, with TRBD1 identical over 8 bases. The V gene end was trimmed by 5 bases and the J gene end by 5 bases; junction bases not matched to a gene: 2. Germline V gives CDR1 MNHEY, CDR2 SMNVEV (reference sequence). The CDR3 totals 14 residues. CDR3 protein: CASSNRGNNSPLHF. The CDR3 DNA follows: TGTGCCAGCAGTAACAGGGGGAATAATTCACCCCTCCACTTT.

V usage is TRBV4-2 and J usage is TRBJ2-2, with D possibly matching TRBD2 (6 bases). V was pared by 5 bases and J by 1 base, with 11 bases between. Per germline, CDR1 LGHNA and CDR2 YNFKEQ. The CDR3 is 15 residues long. CDR3 amino acids: CASSRLEKNTGELFF. The CDR3 region has the DNA TGTGCCAGCAGCAGACTAGAAAAGAACACCGGGGAGCTGTTTTTT.

This chain uses TRBV7-2 with TRBJ1-2; perhaps TRBD1 as D (6 bases). This CDR3 is 15 amino acids long. Looked up from germline, CDR1 is SGHTA and CDR2 is FQGNSA. The V and J ends lost 3 bases and 1 base respectively, with 12 bases between them. The CDR3 loop reads CASSLPGGINYGYTF. Here the CDR3 DNA reads TGTGCCAGCAGCTTGCCGGGGGGCATTAACTATGGCTACACCTTC.

CDR3 DNA sequence: TGTGCCACCGCGGACAGGGTCACAGATACGCAGTATTTT. Protein product: CATADRVTDTQYF. The chain combines TRBV24-1 with TRBJ2-3; TRBD1 matches at 8 bases. The CDR3 length is 13 residues. V was clipped by 9 bases and J by 2 bases; unmatched bases: 3. Germline values: CDR1 KGHDR, CDR2 SFDVKD.

V and J are TRBV6-1 and TRBJ2-1; 13 positions agree with TRBD2. Per the germline V gene, CDR1 is MNHNS and CDR2 is SASEGT. Trimming removed 1 base from V and 4 bases from J; junction bases left unmatched: 1. CDR3 size: 16 residues. CDR3 sequence (DNA): TGTGCCAGCAGTGAAGAGACTAGCGGGAGGTACAATGAGCAGTTCTTC. It is translated as CASSEETSGRYNEQFF.

V usage is TRBV7-2 and J usage is TRBJ2-3; tentative D call: TRBD2 (6 bases). This CDR3 region has 15 residues. Germline CDR1 and CDR2: SGHTA and FQGNSA. The germline V and J ends were trimmed by 5 bases and 0 bases, with 12 bases remaining between them. The CDR3 spells CASSPTGTSTDTQYF. CDR3 nucleotides: TGTGCCAGCAGCCCGACTGGGACTAGCACAGATACGCAGTATTTT.

In this sample, this clone turned up once. The V gene is TRBV6-4, the J gene TRBJ1-1; D is undetermined. V was shortened by 3 bases and J by 1 base, with 6 bases between the two germline ends. The CDR3 runs 13 residues. Germline V gene data show CDR1 as MRHNA and CDR2 as SNTAGT. DNA for the CDR3: TGTGCCAGCAGTGAATCGAGGAACACTGAAGCTTTCTTT. Residues: CASSESRNTEAFF.

The chain couples TRBV9 to TRBJ1-6; D gene ambiguous. Germline V CDR1 and CDR2: SGDLS, YYNGEE. There are 15 residues in the CDR3. V gave up 4 bases and J gave up 6 bases, with 14 bases separating them. CDR3 DNA: TGTGCCAGCAGCCCCCGAATATCGGGTAATTCACCCCTCCACTTT. Amino acids: CASSPRISGNSPLHF.

The chain employs TRBV7-2 and TRBJ2-2, with D possibly being TRBD1 (6 bases). The V gene lost 3 bases and the J gene lost 6 bases, with 14 bases spanning the gap. Germline V gives CDR1 SGHTA, CDR2 FQGNSA. The CDR3 sequence is 15 residues long. CDR3 in DNA: TGTGCCAGCAGCTTTATGGCAGGGGAAGCCGGGGAGCTGTTTTTT. Amino acid sequence: CASSFMAGEAGELFF.

The chain employs TRBV7-9 and TRBJ2-1; 8 positions match TRBD2. Germline V gene data show CDR1 as SEHNR and CDR2 as FQNEAQ (reference sequence). Trimming cost V 5 bases and J 12 bases; bases outside gene matches: 12. This CDR3 is built from 14 residues. The CDR3 sequence: CASSPPGLLAVQFF. CDR3 DNA: TGTGCCAGCAGCCCACCGGGCCTACTAGCGGTGCAGTTCTTC. The complete variable domain, with remaining parts taken from reference TRBV7-9 and TRBJ2-1, reads DTGVSQNPRHKITKRGQNVTFRCDPISEHNRLYWYRQTLGQGPEFLTYFQNEAQLEKSRLLSDRFSAERPKGSFSTLEIQRTEQGDSAMYLCASSPPGLLAVQFFGPGTRLTVL.

Only a few counts were recorded for this clone. Other nucleotide sequences in the sample specify the same CDR3. The chain is built from TRBV2 and TRBJ1-4, with 11 bases identical to TRBD1. CDR1 and CDR2 (germline): SNHLY, FYNNEI. CDR3 length: 14 residues. V shed 6 bases and J 5 bases; nucleotides not matched to a gene: 2. For the CDR3, the DNA is TGTGCCAGCAGCGGGACAGGGGGGAATGAAAAACTGTTTTTT. It is translated as CASSGTGGNEKLFF.

This clone came up a few times. The rearrangement links TRBV5-1 to TRBJ1-2; TRBD1 might be the D (6 bases). CDR3 length equals 15 residues. Germline CDR1 and CDR2: SGHRS and YFSETQ. Trimming pared 0 bases from V and 4 bases from J, leaving 13 bases between. The CDR3 region is CASSLGAGDGYGYTF. DNA of the CDR3: TGCGCCAGCAGCTTGGGGGCAGGGGATGGCTATGGCTACACCTTC.

For the CDR3, the DNA is TGTGCCAGCAGCTTACGTCAGGGGGACTATGGCTACACCTTC. Translated: CASSLRQGDYGYTF. The rearrangement joins TRBV7-8 to TRBJ1-2, with 7 bases aligning to TRBD1. CDR3 length: 14 amino acids. The V and J ends lost 2 bases and 3 bases, in that order; junction bases with no gene match: 3. Germline V lookup: CDR1 SGHVS, CDR2 FQNEAQ. Full variable domain (rest looked up from reference TRBV7-8 and TRBJ1-2): GAGVSQSPRYKVAKRGQDVALRCDPISGHVSLFWYQQALGQGPEFLTYFQNEAQLDKSGLPSDRFFAERPEGSVSTLKIQRTQQEDSAVYLCASSLRQGDYGYTFGSGTRLTVV.